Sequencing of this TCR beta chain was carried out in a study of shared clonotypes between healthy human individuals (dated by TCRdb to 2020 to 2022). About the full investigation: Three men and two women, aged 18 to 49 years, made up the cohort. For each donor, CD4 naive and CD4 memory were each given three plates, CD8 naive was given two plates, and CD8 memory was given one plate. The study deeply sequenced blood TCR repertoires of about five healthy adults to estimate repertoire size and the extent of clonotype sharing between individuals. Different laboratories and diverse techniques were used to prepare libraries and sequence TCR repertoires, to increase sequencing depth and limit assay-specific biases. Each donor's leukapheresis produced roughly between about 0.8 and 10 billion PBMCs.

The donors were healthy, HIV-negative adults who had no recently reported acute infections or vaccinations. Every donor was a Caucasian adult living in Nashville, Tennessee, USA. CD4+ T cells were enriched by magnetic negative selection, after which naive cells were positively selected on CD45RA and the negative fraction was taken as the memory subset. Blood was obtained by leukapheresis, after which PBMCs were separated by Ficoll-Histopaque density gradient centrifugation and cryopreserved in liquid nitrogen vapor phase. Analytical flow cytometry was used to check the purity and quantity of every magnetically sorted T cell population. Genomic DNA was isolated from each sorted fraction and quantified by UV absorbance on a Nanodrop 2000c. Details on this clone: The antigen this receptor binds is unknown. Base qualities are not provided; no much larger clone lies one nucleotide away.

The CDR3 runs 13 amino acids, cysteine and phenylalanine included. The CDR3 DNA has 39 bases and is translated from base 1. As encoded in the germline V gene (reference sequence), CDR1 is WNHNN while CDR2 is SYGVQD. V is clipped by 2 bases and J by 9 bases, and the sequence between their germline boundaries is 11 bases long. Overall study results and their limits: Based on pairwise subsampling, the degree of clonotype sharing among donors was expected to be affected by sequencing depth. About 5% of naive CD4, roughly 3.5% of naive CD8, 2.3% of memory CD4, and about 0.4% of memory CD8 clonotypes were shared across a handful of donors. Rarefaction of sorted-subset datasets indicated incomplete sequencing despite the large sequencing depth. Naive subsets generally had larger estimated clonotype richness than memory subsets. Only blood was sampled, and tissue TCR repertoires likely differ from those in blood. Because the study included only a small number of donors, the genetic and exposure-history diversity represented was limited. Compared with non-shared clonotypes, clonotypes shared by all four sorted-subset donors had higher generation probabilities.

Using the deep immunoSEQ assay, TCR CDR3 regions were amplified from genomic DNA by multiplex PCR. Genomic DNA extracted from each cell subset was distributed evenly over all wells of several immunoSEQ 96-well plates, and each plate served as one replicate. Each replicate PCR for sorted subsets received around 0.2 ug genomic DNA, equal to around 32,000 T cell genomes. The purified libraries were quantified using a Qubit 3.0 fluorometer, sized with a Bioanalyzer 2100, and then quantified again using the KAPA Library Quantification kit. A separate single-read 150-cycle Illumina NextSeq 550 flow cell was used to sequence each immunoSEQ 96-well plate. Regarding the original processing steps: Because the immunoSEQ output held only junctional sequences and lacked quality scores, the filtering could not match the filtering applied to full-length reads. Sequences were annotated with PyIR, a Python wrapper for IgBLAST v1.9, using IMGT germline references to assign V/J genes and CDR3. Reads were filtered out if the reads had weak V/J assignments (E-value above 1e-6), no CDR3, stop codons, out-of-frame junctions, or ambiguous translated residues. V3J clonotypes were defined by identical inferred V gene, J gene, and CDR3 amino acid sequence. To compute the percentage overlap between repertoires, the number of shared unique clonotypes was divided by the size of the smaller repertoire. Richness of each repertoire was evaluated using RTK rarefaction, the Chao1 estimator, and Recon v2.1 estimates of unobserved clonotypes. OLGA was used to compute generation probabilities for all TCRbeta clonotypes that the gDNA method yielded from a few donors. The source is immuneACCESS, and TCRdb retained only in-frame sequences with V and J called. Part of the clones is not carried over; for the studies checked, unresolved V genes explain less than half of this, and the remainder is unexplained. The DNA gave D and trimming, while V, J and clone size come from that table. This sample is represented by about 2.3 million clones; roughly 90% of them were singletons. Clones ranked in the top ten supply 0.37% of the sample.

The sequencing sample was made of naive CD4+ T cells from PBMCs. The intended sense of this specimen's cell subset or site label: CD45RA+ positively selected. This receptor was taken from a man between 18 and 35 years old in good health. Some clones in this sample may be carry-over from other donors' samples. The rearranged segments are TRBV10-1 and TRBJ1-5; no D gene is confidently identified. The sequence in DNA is TGCGCCAGCAGTGAGACGGAAAATTCGCCCCAGCATTTT. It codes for CASSETENSPQHF.